This passage covers 13 T cell receptor beta chains from one sample sequenced in a study of vaccination and CD4 T cells after COVID-19. Sequence data for DNA of cultured CD4+ T cells were generated by the Oncomine TCR Beta short-read assay. Using its own MiXCR run on the PCR reads, TCRdb lists one record per CDR3 protein. The table has approximately 19,000 distinct CDR3 sequences, roughly three fifths seen once. Their antigen targets remain unknown. The treatment was: approximately nine-day PBMC culture with coronavirus spike peptide pools or control peptides (ViraFEST assay). The sequenced sample consisted of CD4+ T cells from blood, cultured in vitro. These receptors were taken from a human donor who had recovered from COVID-19.

The chain has TRBV19 and TRBJ2-4; D ambiguous. Germline assignment: CDR1 LNHDA and CDR2 SQIVND (reference sequence). The CDR3 spans 11 residues. Trimming took off 4 bases at V and 9 bases at J, with 7 bases between the two ends. The CDR3 region is CASSTLGIQYF. The CDR3 nucleotides read TGTGCCAGTAGTACCCTCGGCATTCAGTACTTC.

The rearrangement uses TRBV7-3 and TRBJ2-7; 9 nucleotides line up with TRBD1. V shed 2 bases, J shed 3 bases, and the junction held 5 bases outside the gene matches. The CDR3 runs 15 residues. The V gene's germline CDR1 is SGHTA and CDR2 FQGTGA. This CDR3 is CASSLEGQGIYEQYF. In nucleotides, the CDR3 is TGTGCCAGCAGCTTAGAGGGACAGGGAATCTACGAGCAGTACTTC.

The chain couples TRBV7-9 to TRBJ1-1; D may be TRBD1 (5 bases). The CDR3 loop spans 13 amino acids. Between the trimmed V and J ends, which lost 3 bases and 5 bases, there was a span of 10 bases. CDR1 and CDR2 (germline): SEHNR, FQNEAQ (reference sequence). The CDR3 loop reads CASSFQGKTEAFF. The CDR3 nucleotides read TGTGCCAGCAGCTTCCAGGGAAAAACTGAAGCTTTCTTT.

V gene TRBV6-1 combines with J gene TRBJ1-5; TRBD1 is a possible D gene (5 bases). Trimming pared 3 bases from V and 2 bases from J, leaving 11 bases between. CDR3 size: 15 residues. Looked up from germline, CDR1 is MNHNS and CDR2 is SASEGT. The CDR3 spells CASSEQGIGNQPQHF. CDR3 bases: TGTGCCAGCAGTGAGCAGGGAATTGGCAATCAGCCCCAGCATTTT.

The V and J genes are TRBV6-2 or TRBV6-3 and TRBJ1-1, with a tentative D call TRBD1 (5 bases). V lost 4 bases and J 0 bases, leaving 18 bases between the germline ends. This CDR3 is 17 amino acids long. Germline V gene lookup returns CDR1 MNHEY and CDR2 SVGEGT. The CDR3 region has the DNA TGTGCCAGCAGTTGGGGGACCGCCCTCGGGATGAACACTGAAGCTTTCTTT. It is translated as CASSWGTALGMNTEAFF.

The chain joins TRBV11-3 to TRBJ2-1; no firm D call. CDR3 length equals 14 residues. V lost 4 bases, J lost 7 bases, and 14 bases lay in between. Per the germline V gene, CDR1 is SGHNT and CDR2 is YENEEA. The CDR3 nucleotides read TGTGCCAGCAGCTCGGACCCTAAGATGAATGAGCAGTTCTTC. Translated: CASSSDPKMNEQFF.

This clonotype was observed a handful of times. This chain links TRBV7-2 with TRBJ2-1; D is unclear. V lost 5 bases and J lost 10, with 9 bases in between. Germline values: CDR1 SGHTA, CDR2 FQGNSA. The CDR3 consists of 11 residues. The CDR3 region has the DNA TGTGCCAGCAGCCATTACTACGAGCAGTTCTTC. Translating it yields CASSHYYEQFF.

This chain connects TRBV5-1 to TRBJ2-1; TRBD2 aligns across 12 bases. The CDR3 sequence is 15 residues long. Per germline, CDR1 SGHRS and CDR2 YFSETQ. J was trimmed by 5 bases and V by 4 bases; bases with no gene match: 4. The DNA for the CDR3 is TGCGCCAGCAGCCCGAGACTAGCGGGAGACAATGAGCAGTTCTTC. Its protein is CASSPRLAGDNEQFF.

V usage is TRBV19 and J usage is TRBJ1-6; 8 bases map to TRBD1. Germline V gene sequence: CDR1 LNHDA, CDR2 SQIVND (reference sequence). The CDR3 loop spans 13 amino acids. Trimming removed 8 bases from V and 7 bases from J; junction bases left unmatched: 4. CDR3 sequence: CASGQGPNSPLHF. The CDR3 coding sequence is TGTGCCAGTGGACAGGGCCCCAATTCACCCCTCCACTTT.

V is TRBV20-1 and J is TRBJ2-7; no clear D. CDR3 length: 14 residues. Germline CDR1 reads DFQATT; CDR2 reads SNEGSKA (reference sequence). V lost 2 bases and J lost 2, with 13 bases in between. Here the CDR3 DNA reads TGCAGTGCTAGACCAGACTTACGACCCTACGAGCAGTACTTC. It yields the protein CSARPDLRPYEQYF.

This chain joins TRBV6-1 and TRBJ1-1, with D possibly TRBD1 on 5 matching bases. V was cut by 5 bases and J by 0 bases, with 10 bases left in between. The CDR3 has 14 residues. Germline loops: CDR1 MNHNS, CDR2 SASEGT. The CDR3 sequence: CASSPGTVNTEAFF. CDR3 DNA sequence: TGTGCCAGCAGTCCCGGGACGGTGAACACTGAAGCTTTCTTT.

V and J are TRBV6-1 and TRBJ1-1; D is unresolved. This CDR3 contains 18 residues. Trimming took off 4 bases at V and 0 bases at J, with 21 bases between the two ends. From germline, CDR1 is MNHNS and CDR2 SASEGT. CDR3 bases: TGTGCCAGCAGTGCCTGGGCTAATGGGAACACCATGAACACTGAAGCTTTCTTT. As protein: CASSAWANGNTMNTEAFF.

The chain combines TRBV11-2 with TRBJ2-1; D call uncertain. Germline V gene lookup returns CDR1 SGHAT and CDR2 FQNNGV. Trimming cost V 3 bases and J 8 bases, with 14 bases left between them. CDR3 length: 14 amino acids. The CDR3 sequence is CASSFGFPWDEQFF. The CDR3 DNA reads as TGTGCCAGCAGCTTTGGTTTCCCTTGGGATGAGCAGTTCTTC. The whole variable domain, remainder taken from reference TRBV11-2 and TRBJ2-1, is EAGVAQSPRYKIIEKRQSVAFWCNPISGHATLYWYQQILGQGPKLLIQFQNNGVVDDSQLPKDRFSAERLKGVDSTLKIQPAKLEDSAVYLCASSFGFPWDEQFFGPGTRLTVL.